This T cell receptor beta chain was retrieved from a study of CD8 T cells in Susac syndrome. The length of the CDR3 is 11 residues. The V gene lost 4 bases and the J gene lost 8 bases, with 6 bases spanning the gap. Germline CDR1 is SGHVS and CDR2 is FNYEAQ. Blood CD8+ and CD4+ T cells underwent high-throughput TCR beta sequencing. The healthy controls were matched to patients by age and sex. With random hexamers, reverse transcription was performed on about 0.5 to 1 ug of RNA. The authors amplified TCR beta CDR3 across 54 Vbeta and 13 Jbeta using immunoSEQ multiplex PCR. MiXCR was run by TCRdb on the immunoSEQ multiplex PCR reads, yielding one entry per CDR3 protein. The sample lists under 150,000 distinct CDR3 sequences; roughly 94% were seen once.

Sequenced material: CD8+ T cells from PBMCs. The V gene is TRBV7-6, the J gene TRBJ2-1; D is tentatively TRBD1 or TRBD2 (5 bases each). The source of this sequence is a human donor in good health. The CDR3 loop is CASSWGHEQFF. Written as DNA, the CDR3 is TGTGCCAGCAGCTGGGGACATGAGCAGTTCTTC.